This TCR beta chain was sequenced during a study of STAT5B mutations in CD4+ large granular lymphocyte leukemia. Clones were sequenced by immunoSEQ multiplex PCR, and TCRdb holds only the in-frame ones, with some missing. Of tens of thousands of clones detected, less than 75% appear once; the ten largest clones hold approximately 0.43%. This clonotype originated in a human donor in good health. The sequencing input was CD4+ T cells from blood buffy coats.

CDR3 DNA sequence: TGTGCCACACGAGGGGGGGCTGGTGGGGCCAACGTCCTGACTTTC. This translates into CATRGGAGGANVLTF. The chain has TRBV10-3 and TRBJ2-6, with D possibly being TRBD2 (7 bases). Germline-derived CDR1 and CDR2 are ENHRY and SYGVKD. Trimming removed 10 bases from V and 3 bases from J, with 16 bases in between. This CDR3 has 15 residues.